This T cell receptor (beta chain) was found in a study of cytomegalovirus exposure and HLA in healthy donors. The PCR had 60 Vbeta and 13 Jbeta primers. Generated by immunoSEQ multiplex PCR, the TCRdb table keeps only in-frame clones and is missing some. This sample yields 130,000 or so clones, of which around 82% are seen a single time; roughly 3.2% belongs to the top ten. J lost 4 bases, V lost 4 bases, and 6 bases had no gene match. The CDR3 has 15 amino acids. From germline, CDR1 is MDHEN and CDR2 SYDVKM. This rearrangement joins TRBV28 to TRBJ2-1, with 8 bases aligning to TRBD2. Input material: PBMCs. This clonotype was obtained from a man aged 18 to 35 in good health and CMV-seropositive. The CDR3 coding sequence is TGTGCCAGCAGTTCGTTTGCTAGCGGGTACAATGAGCAGTTCTTC. It yields the protein CASSSFASGYNEQFF.